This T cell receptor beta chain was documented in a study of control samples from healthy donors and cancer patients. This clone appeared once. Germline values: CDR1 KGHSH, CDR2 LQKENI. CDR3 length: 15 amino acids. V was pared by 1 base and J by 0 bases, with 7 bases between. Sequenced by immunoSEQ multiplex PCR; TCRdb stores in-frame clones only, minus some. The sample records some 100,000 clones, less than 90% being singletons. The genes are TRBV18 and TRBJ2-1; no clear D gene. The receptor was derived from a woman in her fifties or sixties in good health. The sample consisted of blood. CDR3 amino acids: CASSPLVASYNEQFF. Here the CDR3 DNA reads TGTGCCAGCTCACCACTCGTAGCCTCCTACAATGAGCAGTTCTTC.